In its sample, the clone carrying this T cell receptor beta chain was seen a few times. The sample comes from a study of blood T cell repertoires in COVID-19. Study details: The United States, Italy and Spain supplied acute and convalescent COVID-19 samples. PBMCs, B-cell-depleted T cells, or T cells provided the cDNA or gDNA that made up the material.

There are 11 residues in the CDR3. Trimming left V 3 bases short and J 4 bases short, with 4 bases between. Original processing notes: Estimates of nucleated cell counts were drawn from the amplification of reference gene primers. Sequenced by immunoSEQ multiplex PCR; TCRdb stores in-frame clones only, minus some. That table gives V, J and clone size, and the DNA gave D and trimming. The sample shows about 180,000 clones, roughly 88% of them seen only once. This chain connects TRBV12-3 or TRBV12-4 to TRBJ2-7; D unresolved. The clonotype comes from a woman aged 25-40 years with acute or convalescent COVID-19. Sequencing input: peripheral blood. CDR3 DNA: TGTGCCAGCAGTTTTCTTTACGAGCAGTACTTC. This codes for CASSFLYEQYF.